This TCR beta chain was sequenced during a study of blood T cell repertoires in COVID-19. Study overall: Specimens from acute and convalescent COVID-19 originated in the United States, Italy and Spain. PBMCs, B-cell-depleted T cells, or T cells were the source of the cDNA or gDNA that made up the material.

Enrolled during active infection, Seattle patients were then followed longitudinally. The method was immunoSEQ multiplex PCR; TCRdb's version includes in-frame clones alone and lacks a portion of them. The sample includes around 310,000 clones, 85% to 90% seen only once; the top ten take 1%. This CDR3 spans 12 amino acids. CDR1 and CDR2 from the germline V gene are DFQATT and SNEGSKA (reference sequence). V lost 3 bases to trimming and J lost 4 bases, with 9 bases between them. The receptor was isolated from a woman aged 40 to 50 with COVID-19, enrolled during active disease. The rearrangement uses TRBV20-1 and TRBJ1-2; D unresolved. The source material was peripheral blood. The CDR3 loop reads CSASPQSYGYTF. The DNA for the CDR3 is TGCAGTGCTAGTCCACAATCCTATGGCTACACCTTC.